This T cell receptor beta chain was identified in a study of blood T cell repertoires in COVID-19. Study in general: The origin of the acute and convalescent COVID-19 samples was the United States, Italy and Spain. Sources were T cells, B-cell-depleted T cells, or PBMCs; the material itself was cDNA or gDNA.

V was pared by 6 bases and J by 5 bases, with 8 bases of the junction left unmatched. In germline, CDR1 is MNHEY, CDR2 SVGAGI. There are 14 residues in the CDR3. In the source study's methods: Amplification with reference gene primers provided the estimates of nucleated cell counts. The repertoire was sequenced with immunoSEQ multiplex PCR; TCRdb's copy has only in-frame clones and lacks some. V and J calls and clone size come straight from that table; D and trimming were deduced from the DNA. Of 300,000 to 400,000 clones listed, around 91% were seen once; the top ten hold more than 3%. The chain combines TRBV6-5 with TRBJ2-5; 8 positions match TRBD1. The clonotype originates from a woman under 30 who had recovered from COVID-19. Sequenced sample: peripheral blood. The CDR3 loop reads CASRPQGAGETQYF. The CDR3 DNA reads TGTGCCAGCAGACCCCAGGGGGCTGGGGAGACCCAGTACTTC.